A single sample gave rise to the 30 T cell receptor beta chains below, sequenced in a study of response to subunit inactivated influenza vaccine (dated 2018 in TCRdb). The method behind the library was RT-PCR. The instrument was an Illumina HiSeq 2500. Using fastp at Q25 and MiXCR, TCRdb reprocessed the public reads and kept productive beta chains. CDR3 protein sequences are deduplicated, and each keeps its most common genes and DNA. Present in this sample are just over 300,000 distinct CDR3 sequences, just over 20% of which were seen just once. The ten largest clones take up about a tenth of the sample. Sequencing used PBMCs from blood, obtained about 20 months after vaccination. The receptors shown here come from a man aged 50-75 years who received an inactivated influenza vaccine. Donor details come from another sample of the same person, matched by shared clones.

CDR3 DNA sequence: TGTGCCAGCAGCTCTCGGACAGGGGTCGCCTACAATGAGCAGTTCTTC. Its translation is CASSSRTGVAYNEQFF. The genes are TRBV11-2 and TRBJ2-1; 9 bases match TRBD1. The V gene's germline CDR1 is SGHAT and CDR2 FQNNGV. This CDR3 region has 16 residues. The trim removed 4 bases at V and 2 bases at J, leaving 6 bases unmatched.

The chain uses TRBV6-1 and TRBJ2-1, with 7 bases aligning to TRBD1. The CDR3 is made up of 14 amino acids. The J segment lost 10 bases and the V segment lost 7 bases, leaving 13 bases of the junction unmatched. Germline assignment: CDR1 MNHNS and CDR2 SASEGT. CDR3 loop: CASMKTGSKLEQFF. The CDR3 nucleotides read TGTGCCAGCATGAAGACAGGGTCAAAGTTGGAGCAGTTCTTC.

This clonotype was detected a few times. The chain employs TRBV5-1 and TRBJ2-2; D is perhaps TRBD1 (6 bases). The CDR3 extends over 15 amino acids. The V end lost 0 bases, the J end lost 8 bases, and 14 bases lay between the germline ends. Germline values: CDR1 SGHRS, CDR2 YFSETQ. This chain's CDR3 is CASSLAQGTPGELFF. The CDR3 DNA reads as TGCGCCAGCAGCTTGGCGCAAGGGACACCGGGGGAGCTGTTTTTT.

The V gene is TRBV20-1, the J gene TRBJ2-3; D could derive from TRBD1 or TRBD2 (6 bases each). The CDR3 has 14 amino acids. CDR1 is DFQATT, CDR2 SNEGSKA, per germline (reference sequence). Trimming left V 6 bases short and J 6 bases short, with 19 bases between. CDR3 sequence reads: CSAYSSSGADTQYF. The DNA of the CDR3 is TGCAGTGCCTATAGCTCCTCGGGGGCGGATACGCAGTATTTT.

This clonotype was picked up many times. The rearrangement uses TRBV4-1 and TRBJ1-2; D unresolved. V lost 0 bases and J 4 bases, leaving 15 bases between the germline ends. From germline, CDR1 is MGHRA and CDR2 YSYEKL. CDR3 length: 16 amino acids. The CDR3 DNA reads TGCGCCAGCAGCCAAGAAATGGGCACGGGCGCCTATGGCTACACCTTC. It yields the protein CASSQEMGTGAYGYTF.

The sample holds many counts of this clonotype. The genes are TRBV5-1 and TRBJ2-7; 7 bases are shared with TRBD1. The CDR3 has 13 amino acids. CDR1 is SGHRS and CDR2 is YFSETQ in the germline V gene. The J segment lost 7 bases and the V segment lost 0 bases, leaving 4 bases of the junction unmatched. CDR3 DNA sequence: TGCGCCAGCAGCTTGGAGGGGGCGCGGGAGCAGTACTTC. It specifies CASSLEGAREQYF. The full variable domain, in which reference TRBV5-1 and TRBJ2-7 provide the parts outside the CDR3, is KAGVTQTPRYLIKTRGQQVTLSCSPISGHRSVSWYQQTPGQGLQFLFEYFSETQRNKGNFPGRFSGRQFSNSRSEMNVSTLELGDSALYLCASSLEGAREQYFGPGTRLTVT.

This chain links TRBV7-9 with TRBJ2-7; 13 bases match TRBD2. CDR1 and CDR2 from the germline V gene are SEHNR and FQNEAQ (reference sequence). The CDR3 spans 16 residues. Losses at the gene ends were 5 bases for V and 4 bases for J; bases not matched to a gene: 8. Written as DNA, the CDR3 is TGTGCCAGCAGCCACGGACTAGCGGGAGAACCTTACGAGCAGTACTTC. Its protein is CASSHGLAGEPYEQYF.

The chain is built from TRBV9 and TRBJ2-3; 9 bases map to TRBD2. The junction had 5 bases not matched to a gene; V was cut back by 0 bases and J by 3 bases. CDR3 length equals 16 residues. Germline lookup yields CDR1 SGDLS and CDR2 YYNGEE. For the CDR3, the DNA is TGTGCCAGCAGCGTAGGAGGGGCGGGAGGGACAGATACGCAGTATTTT. Its translation: CASSVGGAGGTDTQYF.

The chain is built from TRBV29-1 and TRBJ2-5, with 8 bases identical to TRBD2. Germline V gene lookup returns CDR1 SQVTM and CDR2 ANQGSEA. The CDR3 runs 15 residues. Trimming cost V 3 bases and J 2 bases; bases outside gene matches: 8. CDR3 residues: CSVDGAAGDQETQYF. The CDR3 DNA is TGCAGCGTTGATGGCGCAGCGGGGGATCAAGAGACCCAGTACTTC.

This clonotype was observed a few times. J is TRBJ1-2 and V is TRBV7-9, with 7 bases matching TRBD1. V trimming: 6 bases; J trimming: 6 bases; junction bases outside the gene matches: 13. Germline V lookup: CDR1 SEHNR, CDR2 FQNEAQ (reference sequence). The CDR3 loop spans 15 amino acids. CDR3 sequence reads: CASRQGNNYWHGYTF. The CDR3 DNA reads TGTGCCAGCAGACAGGGGAATAACTATTGGCATGGCTACACCTTC.

The CDR3 loop reads CASSLLQGGTQFF. The CDR3 nucleotides read TGTGCCAGCAGCTTATTACAGGGGGGAACGCAGTTCTTC. V and J are TRBV7-9 and TRBJ2-1, with TRBD1 matching 8 bases. Per the germline V gene, CDR1 is SEHNR and CDR2 is FQNEAQ (reference sequence). CDR3 length equals 13 residues. J was trimmed by 12 bases and V by 2 bases; bases with no gene match: 6.

The genes are TRBV6-1 and TRBJ1-5, with unresolved D. V lost 6 bases, J lost 5 bases, and 14 bases lay in between. CDR1 and CDR2 (germline): MNHNS, SASEGT. This CDR3 comprises 14 residues. CDR3 region: CASRVGVMDQPQHF. CDR3 bases: TGTGCCAGCAGGGTGGGAGTTATGGATCAGCCCCAGCATTTT.

This clonotype has just a few counts. The V and J genes are TRBV29-1 and TRBJ1-1; D possibly corresponds to TRBD1 (5 bases). V was clipped by 5 bases and J by 6 bases, with 13 bases between them. The germline gives CDR1 SQVTM, CDR2 ANQGSEA. CDR3 length: 12 amino acids. This CDR3 is CSVWGGGAEAFF. CDR3 in DNA: TGCAGCGTTTGGGGGGGAGGGGCTGAAGCTTTCTTT. Combining the CDR3 with reference TRBV29-1 and TRBJ1-1 gives the whole variable domain SAVISQKPSRDICQRGTSLTIQCQVDSQVTMMFWYRQQPGQSLTLIATANQGSEATYESGFVIDKFPISRPNLTFSTLTVSNMSPEDSSIYLCSVWGGGAEAFFGQGTRLTVV.

The genes are TRBV18 and TRBJ1-1; D perhaps matches TRBD1 (6 bases). Germline assignment: CDR1 KGHSH and CDR2 LQKENI. V lost 4 bases and J 1 base, leaving 10 bases between the germline ends. CDR3 length: 14 residues. The CDR3 loop reads CASSLIRGNTEAFF. Here the CDR3 DNA reads TGTGCCAGCTCACTTATCAGGGGGAACACTGAAGCTTTCTTT.

This clonotype turned up a few times. V gene TRBV12-3 or TRBV12-4 combines with J gene TRBJ2-1, with no clear D. Trimming pared 5 bases from V and 8 bases from J, leaving 13 bases between. The CDR3 length is 13 residues. The CDR3: CASSPPNSDEQFF. The DNA of the CDR3 is TGTGCCAGCAGTCCACCTAATTCGGATGAGCAGTTCTTC.

J is TRBJ2-2 and V is TRBV20-1, with TRBD2 as a possible D gene (7 bases). CDR1 is DFQATT and CDR2 is SNEGSKA in the germline V gene (reference sequence). V gave up 6 bases and J gave up 2 bases, with 16 bases separating them. This CDR3 comprises 15 residues. The CDR3 bases are TGCAGTGCCCGCCGGGGGGCCGCCAACACCGGGGAGCTGTTTTTT. Encoded protein: CSARRGAANTGELFF.

This clonotype occurred a few times. This chain connects TRBV5-1 to TRBJ2-5; TRBD1 matches 7 bases. J gave up 2 bases and V 0 bases, and 1 base lay outside the gene matches. Germline lookup yields CDR1 SGHRS and CDR2 YFSETQ. This CDR3 region has 14 residues. This chain's CDR3 is CASSLGGQQETQYF. The DNA of the CDR3 is TGCGCCAGCAGCTTGGGGGGACAGCAAGAGACCCAGTACTTC.

This clonotype was seen only a few times. The chain combines TRBV5-1 with TRBJ2-3; D may be TRBD2 (6 bases). The CDR3 is made up of 15 amino acids. With 3 bases removed from V and 0 bases from J, the gap between germline ends came to 11 bases. CDR1 is SGHRS and CDR2 is YFSETQ in the germline V gene. The CDR3 loop is CASSWGLPSTDTQYF. CDR3 DNA sequence: TGCGCCAGCAGCTGGGGACTTCCTAGCACAGATACGCAGTATTTT.

This clonotype occurred many times. The rearrangement uses TRBV4-3 and TRBJ1-5, with D possibly being TRBD1 (5 bases). The V end was cut by 0 bases, the J end by 3 bases, with 9 bases between. Germline values: CDR1 LGHNA, CDR2 YSLEER. The CDR3 covers 15 residues. CDR3 protein: CASSQDSGINQPQHF. CDR3 coding DNA: TGCGCCAGCAGCCAAGATTCAGGGATCAATCAGCCCCAGCATTTT.

The chain links TRBV12-3 or TRBV12-4 to TRBJ2-3, with 9 bases matching TRBD1. The CDR3 is 14 amino acids. J was trimmed by 3 bases and V by 5 bases; bases with no gene match: 3. CDR3 residues: CASSTGTGTDTQYF. CDR3 bases: TGTGCCAGCAGTACCGGGACAGGGACAGATACGCAGTATTTT.

This clonotype showed up many times. The rearrangement links TRBV15 to TRBJ1-1, with D perhaps TRBD1 (5 bases). The ends were cut back, 0 bases at V and 5 bases at J, with 16 bases in the middle. Germline CDR1 LNHNV, CDR2 YYDKDF (reference sequence). This CDR3 contains 16 residues. The CDR3 bases are TGTGCCACCAGCAGAGACGGTCCGGGGGTCGGAACTGAAGCTTTCTTT. This codes for CATSRDGPGVGTEAFF.

This chain joins TRBV28 and TRBJ1-5; 8 bases are a match to TRBD1. Germline V gene sequence: CDR1 MDHEN, CDR2 SYDVKM. The CDR3 sequence is 14 residues long. The ends lost 5 bases at V and 6 bases at J; junction bases unmatched: 6. CDR3 nucleotides: TGTGCCAGCAGTCTCGGACAGGGAGCTCAGCCCCAGCATTTT. This gives the protein CASSLGQGAQPQHF.

The chain is built from TRBV3-1 and TRBJ1-2; D remains unclear. V gave up 3 bases and J gave up 8 bases, with 10 bases separating them. CDR3 length: 12 amino acids. The germline V gene encodes CDR1 LGHDT and CDR2 YNNKEL (reference sequence). CDR3 amino acids: CASSHGIVGYTF. DNA of the CDR3: TGTGCCAGCAGCCATGGGATTGTCGGCTACACCTTC.

The V call is TRBV7-9, the J call TRBJ2-1; D is unclear. CDR1 is SEHNR, CDR2 FQNEAQ, per germline (reference sequence). The CDR3 is made up of 12 amino acids. V lost 3 bases to trimming and J lost 7 bases, with 7 bases between them. The CDR3 DNA reads TGTGCCAGCAGCTTTCATGAGAATGAGCAGTTCTTC. It codes for CASSFHENEQFF.

The chain recombines TRBV4-1 with TRBJ2-1, with 10 nucleotides matching TRBD2. CDR1 MGHRA and CDR2 YSYEKL come from the germline V gene. The CDR3 is made up of 16 amino acids. The V segment lost 2 bases and the J segment 6 bases; nucleotides outside the gene matches: 7. CDR3 in amino acids: CASSQRRIAGGNEQFF. Written as DNA, the CDR3 is TGCGCCAGCAGCCAACGACGGATAGCGGGGGGCAATGAGCAGTTCTTC.

This clonotype was counted a few times. The chain uses TRBV5-1 and TRBJ1-3; D remains unclear. This CDR3 is 12 amino acids long. V lost 6 bases and J lost 0, with 4 bases in between. Germline CDR1 SGHRS, CDR2 YFSETQ. CDR3 loop: CASTDSGNTIYF. CDR3 nucleotides: TGCGCCAGCACTGACTCTGGAAACACCATATATTTT.

The genes are TRBV10-3 and TRBJ1-6; perhaps TRBD1 as D (5 bases). Trimming stripped 4 bases from V and 7 bases from J, with 11 bases between. The CDR3 runs to 14 residues. Germline CDR1 and CDR2: ENHRY and SYGVKD. CDR3 in amino acids: CAISGDRGNSPLHF. DNA of the CDR3: TGTGCCATCAGTGGGGACCGCGGGAATTCACCCCTCCACTTT.

A few counts support this clonotype. The chain joins TRBV7-2 to TRBJ2-3; D not certain. This CDR3 comprises 13 residues. V was pared by 1 base and J by 6 bases, with 8 bases between. Germline CDR1 and CDR2: SGHTA and FQGNSA. In nucleotides, the CDR3 is TGTGCCAGCAGCTTAGGCTTCGCGGATACGCAGTATTTT. Its translation is CASSLGFADTQYF.

The gene calls are TRBV11-2 and TRBJ2-5; D not certain. The germline gives CDR1 SGHAT, CDR2 FQNNGV. Trimming stripped 5 bases from V and 5 bases from J, with 18 bases between. The CDR3 is made up of 15 amino acids. CDR3 loop: CASSQELGRAETQYF. The CDR3 DNA is TGTGCCAGCAGCCAAGAATTAGGACGGGCCGAGACCCAGTACTTC. The whole variable domain, remainder taken from reference TRBV11-2 and TRBJ2-5, is EAGVAQSPRYKIIEKRQSVAFWCNPISGHATLYWYQQILGQGPKLLIQFQNNGVVDDSQLPKDRFSAERLKGVDSTLKIQPAKLEDSAVYLCASSQELGRAETQYFGPGTRLLVL.

The V gene is TRBV4-2, the J gene TRBJ2-1, with a tentative D call TRBD2 (6 bases). The CDR3 is 16 residues long. From germline, CDR1 is LGHNA and CDR2 YNFKEQ. Trimming cost V 0 bases and J 1 base, with 10 bases left between them. Here the CDR3 DNA reads TGTGCCAGCAGCCAAGATCGCGGGATTTCCTACAATGAGCAGTTCTTC. This encodes CASSQDRGISYNEQFF.